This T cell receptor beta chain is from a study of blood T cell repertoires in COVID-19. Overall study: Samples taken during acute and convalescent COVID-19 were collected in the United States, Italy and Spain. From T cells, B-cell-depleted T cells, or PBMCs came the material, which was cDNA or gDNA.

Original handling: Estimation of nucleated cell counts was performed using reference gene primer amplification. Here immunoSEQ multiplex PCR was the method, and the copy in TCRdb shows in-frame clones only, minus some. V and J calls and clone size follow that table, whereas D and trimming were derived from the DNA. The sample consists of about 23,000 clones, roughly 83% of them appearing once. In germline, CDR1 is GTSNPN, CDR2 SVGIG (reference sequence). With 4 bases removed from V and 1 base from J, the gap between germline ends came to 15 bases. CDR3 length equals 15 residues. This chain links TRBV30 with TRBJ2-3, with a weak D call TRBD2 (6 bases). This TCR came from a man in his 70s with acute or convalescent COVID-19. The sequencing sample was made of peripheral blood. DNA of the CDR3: TGTGCCTGGACGTCTAGCGCAGACGGCACAGATACGCAGTATTTT. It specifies CAWTSSADGTDTQYF. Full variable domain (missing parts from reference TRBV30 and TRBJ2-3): SQTIHQWPATLVQPVGSPLSLECTVEGTSNPNLYWYRQAAGRGLQLLFYSVGIGQISSEVPQNLSASRPQDRQFILSSKKLLLSDSGFYLCAWTSSADGTDTQYFGPGTRLTVL.